This TCR beta chain was sequenced in a study of CD8+ T cells in alopecia areata. Background on the study: Twice daily, treated patients received 5 to 10 mg of oral tofacitinib.

Once RNA had been extracted, it was reverse transcribed into cDNA to act as the sequencing template. TCRdb keeps only in-frame clones here, not all; method: immunoSEQ multiplex PCR. The sample yields over 250,000 clones, about three fifths seen once. A note on this clone: Its antigen is unknown.

V shed 2 bases and J shed 7 bases, with 20 bases lying between them. The CDR3 is 16 residues long. Germline assignment: CDR1 SNHLY and CDR2 FYNNEI. Overall study findings and caveats: Clonality in the scalp and expanded CD8+ clones ranked among the top 100 were significantly decreased by tofacitinib. In scalp and blood, many expanded lesional clones persisted during tofacitinib.

Treatment reported: oral pan-JAK inhibitor, 5-10 mg twice daily. PBMCs yielded sorted CD4+ and CD8+ T cells. This chain uses TRBV2 with TRBJ2-5, with D possibly being TRBD2 (5 bases). The sequences come from CD4+ T cells sorted from blood, collected at roughly week 52, from a patient treated with tofacitinib. This TCR derives from a human donor with alopecia areata. The DNA of the CDR3 is TGTGCCAGCAGTGAACCCGAGGGAAGCCATCGGGGGACCCAGTACTTC. Its protein is CASSEPEGSHRGTQYF. The variable domain in full, with the rest retrieved from reference TRBV2 and TRBJ2-5, is EPEVTQTPSHQVTQMGQEVILRCVPISNHLYFYWYRQILGQKVEFLVSFYNNEISEKSEIFDDQFSVERPDGSNFTLKIRSTKLEDSAMYFCASSEPEGSHRGTQYFGPGTRLLVL.